Listed below are T cell receptor beta chains from one sample, sequenced in a study of control samples from healthy donors and cancer patients. Using immunoSEQ multiplex PCR, the repertoire was profiled, and TCRdb retains in-frame clones only, with some absent. Here the sample spans tens of thousands of clones, about 87% being singletons. Material: PBMCs. Receptors originate from a woman aged 60 to 75 with head and neck cancer. Both conserved end residues are part of each CDR3. The D gene is left open where the match is weak. The size field is filled for only some rows; it gives once, few, many or a size class.

13	TRBV4-1	.	.	TRBJ2-7	CASSQGHEREQYF	TGCGCCAGCAGCCAGGGACACGAGAGAGAGCAGTACTTC
16	TRBV18	few	.	TRBJ2-2	CASSPPTGRETGELFF	TGTGCCAGCTCACCACCGACGGGGCGCGAAACCGGGGAGCTGTTTTTT
14	TRBV29-1	once	TRBD1	TRBJ1-2	CSVTGQGAFGGYTF	TGCAGCGTTACTGGACAGGGGGCGTTCGGTGGCTACACCTTC
13	TRBV30	few	.	TRBJ1-6	CAWSSVVDSPLHF	TGTGCCTGGAGTTCGGTGGTAGATTCACCCCTCCACTTT
15	TRBV18	.	.	TRBJ2-7	CASSPDPAISYEQYF	TGTGCCAGCTCACCAGATCCCGCCATCTCCTACGAGCAGTACTTC
11	TRBV20-1	.	.	TRBJ1-2	CSARVRDGYTF	TGCAGTGCTAGAGTTAGGGATGGCTACACCTTC
13	TRBV5-5	large	TRBD1	TRBJ2-7	CALGGQGAYEQYF	TGTGCCCTAGGGGGACAGGGGGCTTACGAGCAGTACTTC
15	TRBV4-3	.	.	TRBJ2-1	CASSQDGGYYNEQFF	TGCGCCAGCAGCCAAGATGGCGGGTACTACAATGAGCAGTTCTTC
14	TRBV29-1	.	.	TRBJ1-2	CSVDGMTESYGYTF	TGCAGCGTGGACGGAATGACAGAAAGCTATGGCTACACCTTC
13	TRBV7-8	.	.	TRBJ1-4	CASSLTHREKLFF	TGTGCCAGCAGCTTAACTCATCGTGAAAAACTGTTTTTT
19	TRBV21-1	.	.	TRBJ2-1	CASSKRRLAGWLGYNEQFF	TGTGCCAGCAGCAAAAGGAGACTAGCGGGATGGCTAGGATACAATGAGCAGTTCTTC
18	TRBV2	.	TRBD2	TRBJ2-1	CATGKTSGRTYVGNEQFF	TGTGCCACAGGGAAAACTAGCGGGAGAACCTATGTTGGTAATGAGCAGTTCTTC
16	TRBV3-1/TRBV3-2	.	TRBD1	TRBJ2-2	CASSPDRGTYTGELFF	TGTGCCAGCAGCCCCGACAGGGGAACTTACACCGGGGAGCTGTTTTTT
14	TRBV6-1	few	.	TRBJ1-6	CASSEALGSSPLHF	TGTGCCAGCAGTGAAGCGTTAGGGAGTTCACCCCTCCACTTT
17	TRBV2	few	.	TRBJ1-6	CASSPRFDNSYNSPLHF	TGTGCCAGCAGTCCCAGGTTTGACAACTCCTATAATTCACCCCTCCACTTT
16	TRBV12-5	.	.	TRBJ2-2	CASGLVESVNTGELFF	TGTGCTAGTGGTTTGGTTGAAAGCGTGAACACCGGGGAGCTGTTTTTT
15	TRBV5-5	.	.	TRBJ2-7	CASSLGPGSSYEQYF	TGTGCCAGCAGCTTGGGCCCAGGGAGCTCCTACGAGCAGTACTTC
15	TRBV5-4	.	TRBD1	TRBJ2-2	CASSLGGQGTGELFF	TGTGCCAGCAGCTTGGGGGGACAGGGCACCGGGGAGCTGTTTTTT
13	TRBV5-1	.	.	TRBJ2-5	CASSLSSVETQYF	TGCGCCAGCAGCTTGAGCAGCGTAGAGACCCAGTACTTC
14	TRBV5-5	once	.	TRBJ1-5	CASSPVLGNQPQHF	TGTGCCAGCAGCCCAGTTCTGGGCAATCAGCCCCAGCATTTT
16	TRBV28	.	TRBD2	TRBJ2-3	CASSRSSGPRTDTQYF	TGTGCCAGCAGTCGCTCTAGCGGACCTCGCACAGATACGCAGTATTTT
14	TRBV11-2	.	.	TRBJ2-7	CASSYIPESYEQYF	TGTGCCAGCAGCTACATTCCCGAGAGCTACGAGCAGTACTTC
18	TRBV5-1	.	TRBD2	TRBJ2-1	CASSPGRASGRIIDEQFF	TGCGCCAGCAGCCCGGGGAGAGCTAGCGGGAGGATAATAGATGAGCAGTTCTTC
14	TRBV15	.	.	TRBJ2-7	CATSRGLASDEQYF	TGTGCCACCAGCAGAGGTCTAGCGAGCGACGAGCAGTACTTC
13	TRBV7-8	.	.	TRBJ2-5	CASSLARALTQYF	TGTGCCAGCAGCTTAGCGAGGGCCCTCACTCAGTACTTC
14	TRBV5-7	.	.	TRBJ2-1	CASSPYGIMNEQFF	TGTGCCAGCAGCCCGTACGGGATAATGAATGAGCAGTTCTTC
14	TRBV19	.	.	TRBJ1-6	CASSWTDYNSPLHF	TGTGCCAGTAGCTGGACGGATTATAATTCACCCCTCCACTTT
16	TRBV19	.	TRBD2	TRBJ2-5	CASSTRGLARGETQYF	TGTGCCAGTAGTACCCGGGGACTAGCGCGTGGAGAGACCCAGTACTTC
13	TRBV29-1	once	.	TRBJ2-7	CSVESAGSYEQYF	TGCAGCGTTGAATCGGCAGGGTCCTACGAGCAGTACTTC
15	TRBV7-2	.	.	TRBJ2-5	CASSLDGPKAETQYF	TGTGCCAGCAGCTTAGATGGACCGAAGGCGGAGACCCAGTACTTC
15	TRBV10-3	.	.	TRBJ2-7	CAISESEGISYEQYF	TGTGCCATCAGTGAGTCGGAGGGAATCTCCTACGAGCAGTACTTC
16	TRBV18	few	TRBD2	TRBJ2-3	CASSPIGLGGTDTQYF	TGTGCCAGCTCACCTATTGGACTGGGAGGGACAGATACGCAGTATTTT
15	TRBV20-1	few	.	TRBJ1-2	CSASPAHMANYGYTF	TGCAGTGCTAGTCCGGCTCATATGGCTAACTATGGCTACACCTTC
15	TRBV5-5	.	.	TRBJ2-7	CASSLGIKNTYEQYF	TGTGCCAGCAGCTTGGGGATAAAAAATACCTACGAGCAGTACTTC
15	TRBV5-1	.	TRBD1	TRBJ2-1	CASSLVRGSNNEQFF	TGCGCCAGCAGCTTGGTCAGGGGGTCCAACAATGAGCAGTTCTTC
15	TRBV28	once	.	TRBJ2-2	CASMGGQANTGELFF	TGTGCCAGCATGGGAGGACAGGCCAACACCGGGGAGCTGTTTTTT
15	TRBV5-1	few	.	TRBJ2-2	CASSFGSQGTGELFF	TGCGCCAGCAGCTTCGGCTCCCAAGGCACCGGGGAGCTGTTTTTT
17	TRBV5-1	few	.	TRBJ2-7	CASSLAWGSLYSYEQYF	TGCGCCAGCAGCTTGGCGTGGGGCAGCCTCTACTCCTACGAGCAGTACTTC
12	TRBV28	.	TRBD2	TRBJ2-1	CRTSGTYNEQFF	TGTAGGACTAGCGGGACATACAATGAGCAGTTCTTC
11	TRBV20-1	.	.	TRBJ2-1	CSAGSHNEQFF	TGCAGTGCTGGGAGCCACAATGAGCAGTTCTTC
17	TRBV5-8	.	.	TRBJ1-5	CASSLVEGVYSNQPQHF	TGTGCCAGCAGTTTGGTGGAAGGGGTCTATAGCAATCAGCCCCAGCATTTT
14	TRBV7-3	.	.	TRBJ2-7	CASSPLANSYEQYF	TGTGCCAGCAGCCCCTTAGCGAACTCCTACGAGCAGTACTTC
15	TRBV5-4	.	TRBD1	TRBJ2-2	CASSLRQGASSELFF	TGTGCCAGCAGCCTTAGACAGGGGGCGTCGTCGGAGCTGTTTTTT
18	TRBV5-6	.	TRBD1	TRBJ2-7	CASRTGTGGPGGTYEQYF	TGTGCCAGCAGGACCGGGACAGGGGGACCGGGGGGTACCTACGAGCAGTACTTC
16	TRBV7-2	.	.	TRBJ2-1	CASSLAATRSYNEQFF	TGTGCCAGCAGCTTAGCAGCAACCCGCTCCTACAATGAGCAGTTCTTC